Listed below are T cell receptor beta chains from one sample, sequenced in a study of OX40 agonist ivuxolimab in advanced cancers. Produced via immunoSEQ multiplex PCR; TCRdb's table is partial and in-frame only. The table lists around 150,000 clones, 94% of them singletons, with about 0.3% in the top ten. This material consisted of CD4+ or CD8+ T cells sorted from blood, taken in a trial of the OX40 agonist ivuxolimab. All receptors derive from an adult with an advanced solid tumor such as melanoma, head and neck, liver or kidney cancer. The CDR3 runs from the conserved cysteine through the conserved F or W. A D gene is named only where the DNA matches it firmly. Clone size is given for some rows only: seen once, a few or many times, or a class if the clone is expanded.

V gene: TRBV2
J gene: TRBJ1-3
clone size: -
D gene: -
CDR3 DNA: TGTGCCAGCCATCTCAGGAGCCGAAACACCATATATTTT
CDR3 protein: CASHLRSRNTIYF

V gene: TRBV15
J gene: TRBJ1-2
clone size: -
D gene: -
CDR3 DNA: TGTGCCACCAGCAGAGATCCGGGGTCAAACTATGGCTACACCTTC
CDR3 protein: CATSRDPGSNYGYTF

V gene: TRBV29-1
J gene: TRBJ2-3
clone size: -
D gene: -
CDR3 DNA: TGCAGCGTGGCCGGGAGCACAGATACGCAGTATTTT
CDR3 protein: CSVAGSTDTQYF

V gene: TRBV6-6
J gene: TRBJ1-1
clone size: -
D gene: -
CDR3 DNA: TGTGCCAGCAGTTACAACTTTGCCGGGTCTGAAGCTTTCTTT
CDR3 protein: CASSYNFAGSEAFF

V gene: TRBV18
J gene: TRBJ1-3
clone size: -
D gene: TRBD1
CDR3 DNA: TGTGCCAGCTCATCAGGACAGGCAAGCTCTGGAAACACCATATATTTT
CDR3 protein: CASSSGQASSGNTIYF

V gene: TRBV9
J gene: TRBJ2-3
clone size: -
D gene: -
CDR3 DNA: TGTGCCAGCAGCGCATACAGTGTGACTAGCACAGATACGCAGTATTTT
CDR3 protein: CASSAYSVTSTDTQYF

V gene: TRBV11-2
J gene: TRBJ2-7
clone size: few
D gene: -
CDR3 DNA: TGTGCCAGCAGCTCCCTCCGGGGGGGACAGGGAGCCTACGAGCAGTACTTC
CDR3 protein: CASSSLRGGQGAYEQYF

V gene: TRBV7-9
J gene: TRBJ2-3
clone size: once
D gene: TRBD2
CDR3 DNA: TGTGCCAGCAGCCGCAAGAGGAGCGGGATAAATGCTAGCACAGATACGCAGTATTTT
CDR3 protein: CASSRKRSGINASTDTQYF

V gene: TRBV10-3
J gene: TRBJ1-5
clone size: -
D gene: -
CDR3 DNA: TGTGCCATCAGTGCGGCAGGAACCCGCAATCAGCCCCAGCATTTT
CDR3 protein: CAISAAGTRNQPQHF

V gene: TRBV7-3
J gene: TRBJ2-1
clone size: -
D gene: -
CDR3 DNA: TGTGCCAGCAGCTTAGGAGTAAGCTCCTACAATGAGCAGTTCTTC
CDR3 protein: CASSLGVSSYNEQFF

V gene: TRBV18
J gene: TRBJ1-5
clone size: -
D gene: TRBD1
CDR3 DNA: TGTGCCAGCTCACCGGGACAGGGGAGTAGGGATCAGCCCCAGCATTTT
CDR3 protein: CASSPGQGSRDQPQHF